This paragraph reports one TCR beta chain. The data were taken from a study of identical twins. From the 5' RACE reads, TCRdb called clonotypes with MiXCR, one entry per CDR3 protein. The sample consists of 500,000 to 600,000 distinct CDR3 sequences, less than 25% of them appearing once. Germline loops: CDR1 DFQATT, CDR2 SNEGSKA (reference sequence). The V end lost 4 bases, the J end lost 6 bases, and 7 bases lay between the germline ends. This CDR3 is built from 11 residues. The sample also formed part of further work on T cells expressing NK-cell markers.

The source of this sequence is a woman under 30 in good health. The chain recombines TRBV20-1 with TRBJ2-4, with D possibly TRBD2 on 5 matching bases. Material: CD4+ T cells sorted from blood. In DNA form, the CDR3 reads TGCAGTGCTATGGGGAGAAACATTCAGTACTTC. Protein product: CSAMGRNIQYF.